Included here is one T cell receptor (beta chain) sequence, with context. The data originate from a study of blood T cell repertoires in COVID-19. About the study: Both acute and convalescent COVID-19 samples were obtained from the United States, Italy and Spain. Nucleic acid was either cDNA or gDNA, and it came from T cells, B-cell-depleted T cells, or PBMCs.

Original processing notes: Scientists estimated how many nucleated cells there were by amplifying reference gene primers. Libraries were prepared by immunoSEQ multiplex PCR; TCRdb keeps only in-frame clonotypes and omits some of them. V and J calls and clone size are as listed in that table; D and trimming were resolved from the DNA. The data show more than 200,000 clones, with 82% seen just once and more than 4.5% held by the top ten. The CDR3 extends over 17 amino acids. CDR1 and CDR2 (germline): SGHRS, YFSETQ. V trimming: 3 bases; J trimming: 7 bases; junction bases outside the gene matches: 11. The sequenced sample was peripheral blood. The sequence was collected from a woman at least 80 years old with active or convalescent COVID-19. The V and J genes are TRBV5-1 and TRBJ2-3; 13 bases align to TRBD2. CDR3 sequence: CASSWAPGTSGINTQYF. The DNA of the CDR3 is TGCGCCAGCAGCTGGGCGCCCGGGACTAGCGGGATTAATACGCAGTATTTT.